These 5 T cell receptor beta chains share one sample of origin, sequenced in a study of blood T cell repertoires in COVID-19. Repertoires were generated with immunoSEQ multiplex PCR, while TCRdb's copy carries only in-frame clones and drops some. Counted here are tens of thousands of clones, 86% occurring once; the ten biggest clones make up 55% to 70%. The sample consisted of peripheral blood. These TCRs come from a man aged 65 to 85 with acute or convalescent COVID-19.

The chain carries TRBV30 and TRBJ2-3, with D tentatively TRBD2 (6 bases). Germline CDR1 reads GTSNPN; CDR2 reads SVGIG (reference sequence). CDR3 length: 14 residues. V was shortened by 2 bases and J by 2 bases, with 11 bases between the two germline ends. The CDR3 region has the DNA TGTGCCTGGAGTAAAAGGAGGGTCACAGATACGCAGTATTTT. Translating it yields CAWSKRRVTDTQYF.

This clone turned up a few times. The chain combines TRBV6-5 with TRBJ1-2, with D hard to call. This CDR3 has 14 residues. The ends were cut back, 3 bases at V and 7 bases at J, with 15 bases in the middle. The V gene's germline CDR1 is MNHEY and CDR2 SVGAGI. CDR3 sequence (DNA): TGTGCCAGCAGTTATGGGTTTGAGGGAGGTGGCTACACCTTC. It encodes CASSYGFEGGGYTF.

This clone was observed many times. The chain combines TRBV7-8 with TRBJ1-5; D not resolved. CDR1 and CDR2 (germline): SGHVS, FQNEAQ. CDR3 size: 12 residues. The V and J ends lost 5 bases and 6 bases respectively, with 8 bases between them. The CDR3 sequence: CASSTQIQPQHF. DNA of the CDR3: TGTGCCAGCAGCACCCAGATTCAGCCCCAGCATTTT.

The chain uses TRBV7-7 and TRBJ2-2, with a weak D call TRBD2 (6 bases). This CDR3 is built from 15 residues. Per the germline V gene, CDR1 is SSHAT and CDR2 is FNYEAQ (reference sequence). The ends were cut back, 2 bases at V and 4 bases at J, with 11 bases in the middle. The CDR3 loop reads CASSLRGGVTGELFF. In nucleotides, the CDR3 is TGTGCCAGCAGCTTACGGGGAGGTGTCACCGGGGAGCTGTTTTTT.

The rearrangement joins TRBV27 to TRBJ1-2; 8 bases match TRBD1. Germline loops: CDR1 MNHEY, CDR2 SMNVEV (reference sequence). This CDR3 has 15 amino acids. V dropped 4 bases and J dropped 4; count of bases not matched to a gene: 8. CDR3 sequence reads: CASSYNRQGFYGYTF. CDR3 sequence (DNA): TGTGCCAGCAGTTACAATCGACAGGGGTTCTATGGCTACACCTTC.